These 22 T cell receptor beta chains were all obtained from the same sample, sequenced in a study of blood T cell repertoires in COVID-19. Libraries were prepared by immunoSEQ multiplex PCR; TCRdb keeps only in-frame clonotypes and omits some of them. The table records 250,000 to 300,000 clones, approximately 90% of them present only once. Sequencing was performed on peripheral blood. These receptors were collected from a woman in her thirties or forties who had recovered from COVID-19.

V usage is TRBV28 and J usage is TRBJ1-6, with TRBD1 matching over 9 bases. The CDR3 consists of 14 residues. Trimming removed 6 bases from V and 10 bases from J; junction bases left unmatched: 7. The germline gives CDR1 MDHEN, CDR2 SYDVKM. CDR3: CASRRTGGGSPLHF. Here the CDR3 DNA reads TGTGCCAGCAGGCGCACAGGGGGCGGCTCACCCCTCCACTTT.

The chain carries TRBV25-1 and TRBJ1-3; D is unclear. The CDR3 totals 15 residues. Germline CDR1 MGHDK, CDR2 SYGVNS. Trimming took 5 bases from V and 0 from J, leaving 11 bases between them. The CDR3 loop reads CASSPSFGSGNTIYF. The CDR3 nucleotides read TGTGCCAGCAGTCCATCATTCGGCTCTGGAAACACCATATATTTT.

V gene TRBV7-8 combines with J gene TRBJ1-1, with unresolved D. Germline V lookup: CDR1 SGHVS, CDR2 FQNEAQ. The V end lost 5 bases, the J end lost 3 bases, and 10 bases lay between the germline ends. This CDR3 spans 13 amino acids. CDR3 bases: TGTGCCAGCAGCCCGGCGGTACACACTGAAGCTTTCTTT. This sequence encodes CASSPAVHTEAFF.

A few counts support this clone. The rearrangement links TRBV18 to TRBJ1-5, with TRBD1 matching over 10 bases. This CDR3 has 16 amino acids. CDR1 is KGHSH and CDR2 is LQKENI in the germline V gene. The J segment lost 5 bases and the V segment lost 5 bases, leaving 9 bases of the junction unmatched. The CDR3 loop is CASSTGTGARDQPQHF. The CDR3 DNA follows: TGTGCCAGCTCAACCGGGACAGGGGCGCGGGATCAGCCCCAGCATTTT.

The chain links TRBV6-5 to TRBJ2-5; TRBD2 matches 8 bases. CDR3 length: 16 amino acids. Germline-derived CDR1 and CDR2 are MNHEY and SVGAGI. With V trimmed by 0 bases and J by 5 bases, 8 bases remained unmatched. CDR3 sequence: CASSYSPAGARETQYF. DNA of the CDR3: TGTGCCAGCAGTTACTCCCCAGCGGGAGCTCGGGAGACCCAGTACTTC.

The V gene is TRBV18, the J gene TRBJ2-7; 9 bases line up with TRBD2. The CDR3 spans 11 residues. Trimming took 4 bases from V and 12 from J; bases not matched to a gene: 4. The germline gives CDR1 KGHSH, CDR2 LQKENI. CDR3 protein: CASSLAGEAYV. For the CDR3, the DNA is TGTGCCAGCTCACTAGCGGGAGAGGCGTACGTC.

This chain uses TRBV18 with TRBJ2-3, with D maybe TRBD1 (5 bases). Trimming removed 6 bases at V and 2 bases at J, with 12 bases between. Germline lookup yields CDR1 KGHSH and CDR2 LQKENI. The CDR3 spans 14 residues. As DNA, the CDR3 is TGTGCCAGCTCCCGCAGGGTAGACACAGATACGCAGTATTTT. It encodes CASSRRVDTDTQYF.

V usage is TRBV6-2 or TRBV6-3 and J usage is TRBJ2-7; 7 bases align to TRBD2. V lost 0 bases, J lost 0 bases, and 2 bases stayed unmatched. This CDR3 is built from 15 residues. In germline, CDR1 is MNHEY, CDR2 SVGEGT. CDR3 DNA: TGTGCCAGCAGTTACTCGGCTAGCGGCTCCTACGAGCAGTACTTC. Protein sequence: CASSYSASGSYEQYF.

Comment on this clone: Additional DNA sequences in this sample encode the identical CDR3. The V and J genes are TRBV9 and TRBJ1-3; tentative D call: TRBD1 (5 bases). The CDR3 is 15 residues long. V lost 2 bases, J lost 4 bases, and 13 bases lay in between. In germline, CDR1 is SGDLS, CDR2 YYNGEE. CDR3 amino acids: CASSVSGVSGNTIYF. The CDR3, as DNA: TGTGCCAGCAGCGTCTCGGGGGTGTCAGGAAACACCATATATTTT. Together with reference TRBV9 and TRBJ1-3, the CDR3 gives the full variable domain: DSGVTQTPKHLITATGQRVTLRCSPRSGDLSVYWYQQSLDQGLQFLIQYYNGEERAKGNILERFSAQQFPDLHSELNLSSLELGDSALYFCASSVSGVSGNTIYFGEGSWLTVV.

The gene calls are TRBV4-1 and TRBJ2-1; tentative D call: TRBD2 (6 bases). The CDR3 has 15 amino acids. Trimming removed 0 bases from V and 6 bases from J, with 12 bases in between. Germline CDR1 reads MGHRA; CDR2 reads YSYEKL. The CDR3 loop is CASSQEGQLANEQFF. The CDR3 DNA reads as TGCGCCAGCAGCCAAGAGGGCCAACTAGCCAATGAGCAGTTCTTC.

V usage is TRBV9 and J usage is TRBJ1-1, with 7 positions matching TRBD1. CDR1 is SGDLS and CDR2 is YYNGEE in the germline V gene. The junction had 6 bases not matched to a gene; V was cut back by 4 bases and J by 6 bases. This CDR3 spans 13 amino acids. The CDR3 region is CASSPQGEAEAFF. CDR3 nucleotide sequence: TGTGCCAGCAGCCCCCAGGGGGAAGCTGAAGCTTTCTTT.

V and J are TRBV11-3 and TRBJ2-2, with 7 positions matching TRBD1. CDR1 and CDR2 (germline): SGHNT, YENEEA. This CDR3 comprises 15 residues. Germline trimming cut 6 bases from V and 0 bases from J; bases unmatched to any gene: 4. CDR3 sequence reads: CASRVGTANTGELFF. The CDR3 nucleotides are TGTGCCAGCAGGGTAGGGACAGCGAACACCGGGGAGCTGTTTTTT.

This sequence joins TRBV11-1 and TRBJ2-7; possible D gene TRBD2, 6 bases. Germline values: CDR1 SGHAT, CDR2 FQDESV (reference sequence). Between the trimmed V and J ends, which lost 5 bases and 2 bases, there was a span of 16 bases. There are 15 residues in the CDR3. CDR3 coding DNA: TGTGCCAGCAGCCCTAGACGGATAGCGGCCTACGAGCAGTACTTC. It yields the protein CASSPRRIAAYEQYF.

This sequence joins TRBV3-1 (or the pseudogene TRBV3-2) and TRBJ1-2; a possible D gene is TRBD1 (5 bases). Trimming took 3 bases from V and 7 from J, leaving 15 bases between them. Germline assignment: CDR1 LGHDT and CDR2 YNNKEL (reference sequence). This CDR3 contains 14 residues. CDR3 amino acids: CASSHRAGDRGYTF. In DNA, the CDR3 is TGTGCCAGCAGCCACCGAGCGGGGGACCGTGGCTACACCTTC.

The rearrangement uses TRBV18 and TRBJ1-5, with 9 nucleotides matching TRBD1. This CDR3 comprises 15 residues. Per germline, CDR1 KGHSH and CDR2 LQKENI. V shed 6 bases and J 6 bases; nucleotides not matched to a gene: 9. The CDR3 sequence: CASSPGQGSGQPQHF. CDR3 bases: TGTGCCAGCTCCCCGGGACAGGGCAGCGGTCAGCCCCAGCATTTT.

The rearrangement joins TRBV7-2 to TRBJ1-2; 8 positions agree with TRBD1. This CDR3 comprises 16 residues. V was pared by 5 bases and J by 8 bases, with 16 bases of the junction left unmatched. The germline V gene has CDR1 SGHTA and CDR2 FQGNSA. CDR3 sequence: CASSPRWGQAGRGYTF. CDR3 DNA: TGTGCCAGCAGCCCCCGATGGGGACAGGCGGGTAGGGGCTACACCTTC.

The rearrangement links TRBV10-2 to TRBJ2-2; a possible D gene is TRBD2 (5 bases). Germline values: CDR1 WSHSY, CDR2 SAAADI. V was shortened by 4 bases and J by 4 bases, with 7 bases between the two germline ends. The CDR3 consists of 13 residues. The CDR3 nucleotides are TGCGCCAGCAGTGGAAGCGGCACCGGGGAGCTGTTTTTT. Encoded protein: CASSGSGTGELFF.

V and J are TRBV7-2 and TRBJ2-2; 7 bases align to TRBD2. V lost 5 bases and J lost 5; bases outside the gene matches: 8. Germline V gives CDR1 SGHTA, CDR2 FQGNSA. The CDR3 runs to 15 residues. The CDR3 bases are TGTGCCAGCAGCGGGGAGGGGCTAGATACCGGGGAGCTGTTTTTT. Translation gives CASSGEGLDTGELFF. Combining the CDR3 with reference TRBV7-2 and TRBJ2-2 gives the whole variable domain GAGVSQSPSNKVTEKGKDVELRCDPISGHTALYWYRQSLGQGLEFLIYFQGNSAPDKSGLPSDRFSAERTGGSVSTLTIQRTQQEDSAVYLCASSGEGLDTGELFFGEGSRLTVL.

This chain links TRBV7-8 with TRBJ1-2, with a tentative D call TRBD1 (5 bases). This CDR3 spans 13 amino acids. Germline CDR1 SGHVS, CDR2 FQNEAQ. V dropped 1 base and J dropped 8 bases, with 11 bases sitting between them. CDR3 nucleotides: TGTGCCAGCAGCTTAGACCCCGGGGGGGGCTACACCTTC. This gives the protein CASSLDPGGGYTF. Using reference TRBV7-8 and TRBJ1-2 for the parts outside the CDR3, the full variable domain is GAGVSQSPRYKVAKRGQDVALRCDPISGHVSLFWYQQALGQGPEFLTYFQNEAQLDKSGLPSDRFFAERPEGSVSTLKIQRTQQEDSAVYLCASSLDPGGGYTFGSGTRLTVV.

The chain combines TRBV7-2 with TRBJ1-5; no definite D call. Germline assignment: CDR1 SGHTA and CDR2 FQGNSA. The CDR3 runs 16 residues. Trimming pared 1 base from V and 2 bases from J, leaving 12 bases between. The CDR3 loop is CASSLVGSVGNQPQHF. The CDR3 DNA reads TGTGCCAGCAGCTTAGTCGGCAGCGTAGGCAATCAGCCCCAGCATTTT.

The V and J genes are TRBV28 and TRBJ1-1; D is ambiguous. V was trimmed by 10 bases and J by 6 bases, leaving 15 bases between them. CDR3 length equals 12 residues. In germline, CDR1 is MDHEN, CDR2 SYDVKM. The CDR3 sequence: CATTPPVSEAFF. CDR3 coding DNA: TGTGCCACCACCCCGCCGGTCTCTGAAGCTTTCTTT.

This chain links TRBV11-2 with TRBJ2-3; TRBD2 matches 15 bases. J lost 0 bases, V lost 0 bases, and 7 bases had no gene match. This CDR3 is built from 20 residues. Per germline, CDR1 SGHAT and CDR2 FQNNGV. The CDR3 DNA sequence: TGTGCCAGCAGCTTAGATACCGGACTAGCGGGAGGGCCGAGCACAGATACGCAGTATTTT. It specifies CASSLDTGLAGGPSTDTQYF.